Listed below are T cell receptor beta chains from one sample, sequenced in a study of graft-versus-host responses after intestinal transplantation. Using immunoSEQ multiplex PCR, the repertoire was profiled, and TCRdb retains in-frame clones only, with some absent. The table has some 97,000 clones, roughly 87% seen once. These receptors' antigens are unknown. The sample here was unstimulated CD4+ T cells sorted from spleen or lymph node cells, taken before transplant. The receptors come from a human donor who was the organ donor for an intestinal transplant. Both conserved end residues are part of each CDR3. A D gene is named only where the DNA matches it firmly. Where a row states a size, it is once, few, many or the class of an expanded clone; other rows omit it.

j_gene,abundance,v_gene,d_gene,CDR3aa,CDR3nt
TRBJ1-2,-,TRBV28,-,CASSGTPNIGYTF,TGTGCCAGCAGTGGGACACCGAATATAGGCTACACCTTC
TRBJ1-4,-,TRBV27,-,CASSLKHLITPTLNEKLFF,TGTGCCAGCAGTTTAAAACATCTGATAACCCCCACACTGAATGAAAAACTGTTTTTT
TRBJ2-7,once,TRBV7-2,TRBD2,CASSAAGVSYEQYF,TGTGCCAGCAGCGCAGCGGGGGTGTCCTACGAGCAGTACTTC
TRBJ1-1,-,TRBV30,-,CAWRQTGNTEAFF,TGTGCCTGGAGGCAGACTGGGAACACTGAAGCTTTCTTT
TRBJ2-2,-,TRBV28,-,CASYGQFAGELFF,TGTGCCAGCTACGGACAGTTTGCCGGGGAGCTGTTTTTT
TRBJ1-1,few,TRBV7-2,-,CASSLGGGVGLEAFF,TGTGCCAGCAGCTTAGGAGGGGGGGTCGGCCTCGAAGCTTTCTTT
TRBJ1-1,-,TRBV19,TRBD1,CASSNDRGGTEAFF,TGTGCCAGTAGTAATGACAGGGGGGGCACTGAAGCTTTCTTT
TRBJ1-4,-,TRBV11-2,-,CASSLDGLRTLFF,TGTGCCAGCAGCTTAGATGGTTTGCGGACTCTGTTTTTT
TRBJ2-5,-,TRBV5-5,-,CASSFQGGQETQYF,TGTGCCAGCAGCTTCCAGGGGGGTCAAGAGACCCAGTACTTC
TRBJ1-2,-,TRBV7-2,-,CASSKYTDSRSYGYTF,TGTGCCAGCAGCAAATACACGGACAGCCGTAGCTATGGCTACACCTTC
TRBJ2-6,-,TRBV9,TRBD1,CASSFYDRGLTGANVLTF,TGTGCCAGCAGCTTCTACGACAGGGGCCTCACTGGGGCCAACGTCCTGACTTTC
TRBJ1-3,-,TRBV30,-,CAWGKSGTSGNTIYF,TGTGCCTGGGGCAAAAGCGGAACCTCTGGAAACACCATATATTTT
TRBJ1-6,-,TRBV19,-,CASSIGGESYYSPLHF,TGTGCCAGTAGTATAGGTGGAGAGTCATACTATTCACCCCTCCACTTT
TRBJ1-1,-,TRBV4-2,-,CASSQVGSSNTEAFF,TGTGCCAGCAGCCAAGTAGGGAGTTCGAACACTGAAGCTTTCTTT
TRBJ2-2,-,TRBV4-2,-,CASSQEFMRALGGELFF,TGTGCCAGCAGCCAAGAATTCATGAGGGCTTTAGGCGGGGAGCTGTTTTTT
TRBJ1-1,-,TRBV4-1,-,CASSPPDRPNTEAFF,TGCGCCAGCAGCCCTCCCGACAGACCGAACACTGAAGCTTTCTTT
TRBJ2-7,-,TRBV11-2,-,CASSLDQPYEQYF,TGTGCCAGCAGCTTAGACCAACCCTACGAGCAGTACTTC
TRBJ1-1,-,TRBV5-1,-,CASSFLNTEAFF,TGCGCCAGCAGCTTTCTGAACACTGAAGCTTTCTTT
TRBJ1-6,-,TRBV5-6,-,CASSFGAGLDGNSPLHF,TGTGCCAGCAGCTTTGGGGCGGGCCTAGACGGTAATTCACCCCTCCACTTT
TRBJ1-1,-,TRBV4-1,-,CASSRLGGTEAFF,TGCGCCAGCAGCCGATTAGGAGGCACTGAAGCTTTCTTT
TRBJ2-3,-,TRBV5-5,TRBD1,CASSFGQATDTQYF,TGTGCCAGCAGCTTCGGACAGGCCACAGATACGCAGTATTTT
TRBJ2-3,-,TRBV5-1,-,CASSSGWGTDTQYF,TGCGCCAGCAGCTCAGGTTGGGGCACAGATACGCAGTATTTT
TRBJ2-5,once,TRBV29-1,TRBD2,CSVDSGGAGTQYF,TGCAGCGTTGATAGCGGGGGGGCCGGGACCCAGTACTTC
TRBJ2-7,-,TRBV6-1,-,CATFSYEQYF,TGTGCCACCTTCAGCTACGAGCAGTACTTC
TRBJ1-5,-,TRBV10-3,-,CAISLGADQPQHF,TGTGCCATCAGCTTGGGCGCGGATCAGCCCCAGCATTTT
TRBJ2-2,-,TRBV28,-,CASSLELGTGELFF,TGTGCCAGCAGTTTAGAACTGGGCACCGGGGAGCTGTTTTTT
TRBJ1-4,once,TRBV30,-,CAWSLKGATNEKLFF,TGTGCCTGGAGTCTGAAAGGGGCAACTAATGAAAAACTGTTTTTT
TRBJ2-7,-,TRBV5-1,-,CASSREWQGSYEQYF,TGCGCCAGCAGTCGCGAGTGGCAGGGCTCCTACGAGCAGTACTTC
TRBJ1-6,once,TRBV5-6,-,CASRRGNSPLHF,TGTGCCAGCAGGCGAGGGAATTCACCCCTCCACTTT
TRBJ2-7,few,TRBV28,-,CASSVHLPYEQYF,TGTGCCAGCAGCGTGCACCTCCCCTACGAGCAGTACTTC
TRBJ1-1,-,TRBV18,-,CASSPPNIRVNTEAFF,TGTGCCAGCTCACCACCGAACATCAGGGTGAACACTGAAGCTTTCTTT
TRBJ2-2,-,TRBV25-1,TRBD1,CATKEFRTGDTGELFF,TGTGCCACAAAGGAGTTTCGGACAGGGGACACCGGGGAGCTGTTTTTT
TRBJ2-2,-,TRBV7-9,TRBD1,CASSPWTGRSNAPGELFF,TGTGCCAGCAGCCCTTGGACAGGCCGATCGAACGCTCCCGGGGAGCTGTTTTTT